This T cell receptor (beta chain) is drawn from a study of somatic mutations in cytotoxic T cells in rheumatoid arthritis. Findings of the study overall: With approximately 66 patients examined, about eight had a largest CD8+ clone exceeding 20% of CD8+ cells. Patients with rheumatoid arthritis did not differ significantly from age-matched healthy controls in CD8+ T-cell clonality.

Authors' methods: Published virus-specific TCRB sequences matched only a few of the patient CD8+ clones exceeding 1%. The table came from immunoSEQ multiplex PCR; TCRdb's copy has only in-frame clones and leaves some out. The V and J calls and the clone size are those of that table, but D and trimming were determined from the DNA. The repertoire consists of tens of thousands of clones, with 82% occurring once and the leading ten covering 8% to 9%. Trimming took off 1 base at V and 9 bases at J, with 7 bases between the two ends. This CDR3 has 12 amino acids. Germline V gene lookup returns CDR1 LGHNA and CDR2 YNFKEQ. A remark on this clone: Its antigen remains unidentified.

This sequence was found in an adult with rheumatoid arthritis. The chain carries TRBV4-2 and TRBJ2-1; D uncertain. Sequences were obtained from CD8+ T cells sorted from blood. As DNA, the CDR3 is TGTGCCAGCAGCCAAGGTGGCGGTGAGCAGTTCTTC. It yields the protein CASSQGGGEQFF.